This TCR beta chain was sequenced during a study of blood T cell repertoires in COVID-19. Study summary: Sites in the United States, Italy and Spain provided acute and convalescent COVID-19 samples. Nucleic acid was either cDNA or gDNA, and it came from T cells, B-cell-depleted T cells, or PBMCs.

This clone occurred a few times. In the original processing: Estimates of nucleated cell counts were drawn from the amplification of reference gene primers. Measured with immunoSEQ multiplex PCR; TCRdb has only the in-frame clones, and not every one. V and J calls and clone size come straight from that table; D and trimming were deduced from the DNA. The sample consists of about 14,000 clones, 75% to 85% of them appearing once. The CDR3 loop spans 14 amino acids. V was clipped by 2 bases and J by 0 bases, with 5 bases between them. The germline CDR1 and CDR2 sequences are MNHEY and SVGAGI. Sequenced input: peripheral blood. The clonotype comes from a woman between 50 and 59 years old with active or convalescent COVID-19. This chain joins TRBV6-5 and TRBJ1-5; D not resolved. The CDR3 loop is CASSYTYSNQPQHF. CDR3 nucleotides: TGTGCCAGCAGTTACACCTATAGCAATCAGCCCCAGCATTTT.